These T cell receptor beta chains were read from a single sample in a study of T cell clones after liver transplantation. Some clones are missing from TCRdb's copy, which holds only in-frame ones; the method was immunoSEQ multiplex PCR. This sample has over 25,000 clones, with around 96% found just once. Sequenced material: CD8+ T cells from blood, taken 12 months after liver transplant. Every receptor here comes from a human patient who received a liver transplant. These T cells may partly come from the graft donor. CDR3s include the opening cysteine and the closing phenylalanine or tryptophan. D genes are given only for firm matches. Clone sizes are given selectively: once, few, many, or a class where the clone is expanded.

v_gene,j_gene,d_gene,abundance,CDR3aa,CDR3nt
TRBV7-9,TRBJ2-7,-,-,CASSLEHPEEYEQYF,TGTGCCAGCAGCTTAGAACATCCGGAAGAATACGAGCAGTACTTC
TRBV10-1,TRBJ1-5,-,-,CASSDGINQPQHF,TGCGCCAGCAGTGATGGGATCAATCAGCCCCAGCATTTT
TRBV4-3,TRBJ1-3,-,-,CASSQEWPDTIYF,TGCGCCAGCAGCCAAGAGTGGCCGGACACCATATATTTT
TRBV4-1,TRBJ2-7,-,-,CASSWLLDYEQYF,TGCGCCAGCAGCTGGCTCTTAGACTACGAGCAGTACTTC
TRBV7-2,TRBJ2-5,-,-,CASSSPGGPDRETQYF,TGTGCCAGCAGCTCGCCCGGGGGGCCGGACCGAGAGACCCAGTACTTC
TRBV29-1,TRBJ2-2,TRBD2,-,CSAEGLASTGELFF,TGCAGCGCCGAGGGACTAGCGAGCACCGGGGAGCTGTTTTTT
TRBV7-9,TRBJ2-5,TRBD2,-,CASSLVRTSGRGGETQYF,TGTGCCAGCAGCTTAGTCCGGACTAGCGGGAGAGGGGGAGAGACCCAGTACTTC
TRBV11-2,TRBJ2-6,-,once,CASSLTPPGANVLTF,TGTGCCAGCAGCTTAACTCCCCCTGGGGCCAACGTCCTGACTTTC
TRBV11-3,TRBJ2-7,TRBD2,-,CASSFQRGPYEQYF,TGTGCCAGCAGCTTCCAGCGGGGACCCTACGAGCAGTACTTC
TRBV4-1,TRBJ1-1,TRBD1,-,CASSHNRGQREAFF,TGCGCCAGCAGCCATAACAGGGGGCAGAGAGAAGCTTTCTTT
TRBV13,TRBJ2-1,TRBD2,-,CASFGRGPLVHEQFF,TGTGCCAGCTTCGGGAGGGGTCCTCTCGTCCATGAGCAGTTCTTC
TRBV5-1,TRBJ2-6,-,-,CASSLGPPGAGANVLTF,TGCGCCAGCAGCTTAGGACCCCCCGGAGCTGGGGCCAACGTCCTGACTTTC
TRBV4-3,TRBJ2-2,-,-,CASSQDPGSANTGELFF,TGCGCCAGCAGCCAAGATCCGGGAAGTGCGAACACCGGGGAGCTGTTTTTT
TRBV19,TRBJ2-5,TRBD1,-,CASSMGVVAGTGDGETQYF,TGTGCCAGTAGTATGGGAGTAGTGGCCGGGACAGGCGATGGGGAGACCCAGTACTTC
TRBV13,TRBJ1-3,-,once,CASSLGSGNTIYF,TGTGCCAGCAGCTTGGGCAGCGGAAACACCATATATTTT
TRBV21-1,TRBJ2-7,-,-,CASTRKLAGVNEQYF,TGTGCCAGCACACGGAAACTAGCGGGAGTGAACGAGCAGTACTTC
TRBV9,TRBJ2-6,TRBD1,-,CASSENRGLKANVLTF,TGTGCCAGCAGCGAGAACAGGGGGCTGAAGGCCAACGTCCTGACTTTC
TRBV19,TRBJ2-7,-,-,CASSNSLTAAYEQYF,TGTGCCAGTAGTAATTCTCTGACAGCCGCCTACGAGCAGTACTTC
TRBV5-1,TRBJ2-3,TRBD2,medium-sized,CASSLGATSADTQYF,TGCGCCAGCAGCTTGGGGGCGACTAGCGCCGATACGCAGTATTTT
TRBV4-3,TRBJ2-7,-,once,CASSQDWSNYEQYF,TGCGCCAGCAGCCAAGATTGGAGCAACTACGAGCAGTACTTC
TRBV27,TRBJ2-1,TRBD2,-,CASSVGGPYNEQFF,TGTGCCAGCAGTGTGGGAGGGCCTTACAATGAGCAGTTCTTC
TRBV10-2,TRBJ2-3,-,once,CASLARTRTDTQYF,TGCGCCAGCTTGGCTAGGACCCGCACAGATACGCAGTATTTT
TRBV27,TRBJ2-1,TRBD2,-,CASSLLAGAGNEQFF,TGTGCCAGCAGCCTACTAGCGGGAGCGGGTAATGAGCAGTTCTTC
TRBV28,TRBJ2-1,TRBD2,-,CASSPFQTSGSFDEQFF,TGTGCCAGCAGTCCATTCCAAACTAGCGGGAGTTTCGATGAGCAGTTCTTC
TRBV5-5,TRBJ2-7,TRBD1,-,CASSLGTGRPYEQYF,TGTGCCAGCAGCCTAGGGACAGGGAGACCCTACGAGCAGTACTTC
TRBV27,TRBJ2-3,-,-,CASNDRDASTDTQYF,TGTGCCAGCAACGACCGGGACGCTAGCACAGATACGCAGTATTTT
TRBV20-1,TRBJ1-1,-,once,CSARDQLEAFF,TGCAGTGCTAGAGATCAACTTGAAGCTTTCTTT
TRBV9,TRBJ2-3,-,-,CASSVGGQDTDTQYF,TGTGCCAGCAGCGTTGGTGGGCAGGACACAGATACGCAGTATTTT
TRBV9,TRBJ2-3,-,once,CASTPDGVTQYF,TGTGCCAGCACCCCGGACGGGGTTACGCAGTATTTT
TRBV5-1,TRBJ1-1,-,-,CASSYQLNTEAFF,TGCGCCAGCAGCTATCAGTTGAACACTGAAGCTTTCTTT
TRBV9,TRBJ1-2,TRBD1,-,CASSGLRPGQSNYGYTF,TGTGCCAGCAGCGGCCTCCGTCCGGGACAGAGTAACTATGGCTACACCTTC
TRBV7-9,TRBJ2-2,TRBD2,-,CASSASGWNTGELFF,TGTGCCAGCAGCGCTAGCGGGTGGAACACCGGGGAGCTGTTTTTT
TRBV11-2,TRBJ2-7,-,-,CANSSGAGEQYF,TGTGCCAATTCGTCGGGGGCTGGGGAGCAGTACTTC
TRBV9,TRBJ2-2,-,-,CASSVAIRNTGELFF,TGTGCCAGCAGCGTAGCTATAAGGAACACCGGGGAGCTGTTTTTT
TRBV19,TRBJ1-1,-,once,CASSIQGNTEAFF,TGTGCCAGTAGTATCCAGGGGAACACTGAAGCTTTCTTT
TRBV4-1,TRBJ1-1,-,-,CASSLGGANTEAFF,TGCGCCAGCAGCCTCGGCGGGGCGAACACTGAAGCTTTCTTT
TRBV27,TRBJ2-3,-,-,CASSYGSTDTQYF,TGTGCCAGCAGTTACGGGAGCACAGATACGCAGTATTTT